These 14 T cell receptor beta chains were all obtained from the same sample, sequenced in a study of T cells in Graves' hyperthyroidism and ophthalmopathy (dated by TCRdb to the late 2010s). Libraries were built with multiplex PCR. Instrument used: Illumina HiSeq 2000. The TCR beta CDR3 regions were amplified from RNA transcripts. The first round of RT-PCR for the TCR CDR3 was performed with the HTBI primer set and the Qiagen OneStep RT-PCR kit. The public reads were reprocessed in TCRdb via fastp at Q25 and MiXCR, keeping in-frame beta chains. Entries are consolidated by CDR3 protein sequence, retaining the most common genes and DNA. This sample lists about 840,000 distinct CDR3 sequences; 38% were detected once. The top ten clones comprise approximately 8.7% of the sample. The sample taken for sequencing was blood. The receptors were gathered from a man aged 18-30 years with Graves' hyperthyroidism.

Worth noting for this clonotype: At one end the junction does not follow the germline gene, possibly because of a read error. The chain is built from TRBV2 and TRBJ1-1; 8 bases are a match to TRBD1. There are 12 residues in the CDR3. Germline lookup yields CDR1 SNHLY and CDR2 FYNNEI. The CDR3 DNA sequence: TGTACCAGCAGGGGGCCTAAGACTGAAGCTTTCTTT. This sequence encodes CTSRGPKTEAFF.

The chain couples TRBV2 to TRBJ1-4, with TRBD1 matching over 10 bases. CDR1 and CDR2 from the germline V gene are SNHLY and FYNNEI. V lost 8 bases, J lost 7 bases, and 4 bases stayed unmatched. The CDR3 extends over 13 amino acids. In DNA, the CDR3 is TGTGCCAGCGGACAGGGGGAAGGTGAAAAACTGTTTTTT. Its protein is CASGQGEGEKLFF.

There are a few counts of this clonotype. This chain links TRBV12-3 or TRBV12-4 with TRBJ1-5, with 8 bases matching TRBD1. With 6 bases clipped from V and 4 bases from J, the junction kept 8 bases outside the gene matches. The CDR3 runs to 15 residues. The DNA of the CDR3 is TGTGCCAGCAGCCGCGCGGACAGGGAGAATCAGCCCCAGCATTTT. It specifies CASSRADRENQPQHF.

This clonotype was observed a few times. This chain joins TRBV12-3 or TRBV12-4 and TRBJ2-2; D not certain. The CDR3 contains 15 residues. V lost 3 bases and J lost 3, with 11 bases in between. For the CDR3, the DNA is TGTGCCAGCAGTTTGGCGGCCATCGACACCGGGGAGCTGTTTTTT. Protein sequence: CASSLAAIDTGELFF.

This clonotype appeared once. This chain uses TRBV29-1 with TRBJ1-2; TRBD1 matches at 7 bases. V dropped 3 bases and J dropped 3; count of bases not matched to a gene: 7. The CDR3 has 14 residues. Germline V gene sequence: CDR1 SQVTM, CDR2 ANQGSEA. For the CDR3, the DNA is TGCAGCGTTGACAGGGGGGTAGAACACTATGGCTACACCTTC. Amino acids: CSVDRGVEHYGYTF.

This chain joins TRBV7-2 and TRBJ2-7; D perhaps matches TRBD2 (5 bases). V was trimmed by 5 bases and J by 13 bases, leaving 15 bases between them. Germline CDR1 is SGHTA and CDR2 is FQGNSA. The CDR3 has 11 amino acids. The CDR3 nucleotides read TGTGCCAGCAGCCAAGCTGGGCGGGCCTACTTC. This gives the protein CASSQAGRAYF.

This clonotype was seen a handful of times. This rearrangement joins TRBV7-2 to TRBJ2-7, with TRBD1 matching over 10 bases. The CDR3 sequence is 15 residues long. The junction had 15 bases not matched to a gene; V was cut back by 9 bases and J by 7 bases. Germline CDR1 is SGHTA and CDR2 is FQGNSA. As DNA, the CDR3 is TGTGCCAGTTCCCCGGGACAGGGGATGGGGGGAGAGCAGTACTTC. Its protein product is CASSPGQGMGGEQYF.

The chain has TRBV20-1 and TRBJ2-7, with 8 bases aligning to TRBD2. The CDR3 loop spans 15 amino acids. Germline-derived CDR1 and CDR2 are DFQATT and SNEGSKA (reference sequence). The V gene end was trimmed by 3 bases and the J gene end by 0 bases; junction bases not matched to a gene: 7. The CDR3 region has the DNA TGCAGTGCTAGCAGTGCGGGGGGATCCTCCTACGAGCAGTACTTC. It encodes CSASSAGGSSYEQYF.

The chain couples TRBV12-3 or TRBV12-4 to TRBJ1-5; D remains unclear. Trimming shortened V by 1 base and J by 3 bases, and 7 bases separated the two germline ends. CDR3 length: 14 residues. CDR3 sequence reads: CASSLVGHNQPQHF. For the CDR3, the DNA is TGTGCCAGCAGTTTAGTAGGGCACAATCAGCCCCAGCATTTT.

The sample holds many counts of this clonotype. The chain links TRBV15 to TRBJ2-5; no clear D gene. Germline CDR1 reads LNHNV; CDR2 reads YYDKDF (reference sequence). The V gene lost 7 bases and the J gene lost 3 bases, with 12 bases spanning the gap. The CDR3 runs to 13 residues. CDR3 sequence: CATNQGVKETQYF. DNA for the CDR3: TGTGCCACCAACCAAGGCGTTAAAGAGACCCAGTACTTC. The full variable domain, in which reference TRBV15 and TRBJ2-5 provide the parts outside the CDR3, is DAMVIQNPRYQVTQFGKPVTLSCSQTLNHNVMYWYQQKSSQAPKLLFHYYDKDFNNEADTPDNFQSRRPNTSFCFLDIRSPGLGDTAMYLCATNQGVKETQYFGPGTRLLVL.

This clonotype was observed a handful of times. The J gene is TRBJ2-2, the V gene TRBV15; D remains ambiguous. V gave up 1 base and J gave up 5 bases, with 8 bases separating them. Germline V gene sequence: CDR1 LNHNV, CDR2 YYDKDF (reference sequence). The CDR3 is made up of 14 amino acids. CDR3 region: CATSRGAGTGELFF. CDR3 DNA: TGTGCCACCAGCAGAGGGGCCGGGACCGGGGAGCTGTTTTTT.

The table lists this clonotype with a few counts. This rearrangement joins TRBV9 to TRBJ1-6, with 7 bases matching TRBD1. Looked up from germline, CDR1 is SGDLS and CDR2 is YYNGEE. After removal of 4 bases from V and 10 bases from J, the junction contained 11 bases not matched to a gene. CDR3 length: 15 amino acids. The CDR3 nucleotides read TGTGCCAGCAGCCAAGACGACAGGGCTAAATCACCCCTCCACTTT. It yields the protein CASSQDDRAKSPLHF.

This clonotype was detected only a few times. The rearrangement joins TRBV7-9 to TRBJ2-2; D call uncertain. Deletions cut 0 bases from V and 9 bases from J, with 5 bases between. The CDR3 has 12 amino acids. Germline lookup yields CDR1 SEHNR and CDR2 FQNEAQ (reference sequence). CDR3: CASSLAYRELFF. Written as DNA, the CDR3 is TGTGCCAGCAGCTTAGCCTACAGGGAGCTGTTTTTT.

The CDR3 bases are TGTGCCAGCAGTGAATCCAGACAGGGGTGGAATTCACCCCTCCACTTT. Protein sequence: CASSESRQGWNSPLHF. The chain employs TRBV25-1 and TRBJ1-6; TRBD1 aligns across 8 bases. The CDR3 length is 16 residues. Germline V CDR1 and CDR2: MGHDK, SYGVNS. V was pared by 1 base and J by 7 bases, with 6 bases of the junction left unmatched.